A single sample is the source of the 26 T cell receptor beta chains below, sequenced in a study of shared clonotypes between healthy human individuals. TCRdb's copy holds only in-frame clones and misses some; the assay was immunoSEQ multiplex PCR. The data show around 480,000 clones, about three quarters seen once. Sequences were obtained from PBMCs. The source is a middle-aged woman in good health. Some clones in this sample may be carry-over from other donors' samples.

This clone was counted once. The CDR3 reads CASSGTNRVRADTQYF. The CDR3 DNA is TGTGCCAGCAGCGGTACTAACAGGGTTAGGGCAGATACGCAGTATTTT. The rearrangement joins TRBV7-9 to TRBJ2-3, with D possibly TRBD1 on 6 matching bases. Germline V gene data show CDR1 as SEHNR and CDR2 as FQNEAQ (reference sequence). The CDR3 has 16 residues. Trimming took off 5 bases at V and 4 bases at J, with 19 bases between the two ends.

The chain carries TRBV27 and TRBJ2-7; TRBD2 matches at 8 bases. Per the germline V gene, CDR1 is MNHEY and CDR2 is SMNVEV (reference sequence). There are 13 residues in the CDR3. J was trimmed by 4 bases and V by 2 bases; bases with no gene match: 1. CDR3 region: CASSLREGYEQYF. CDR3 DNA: TGTGCCAGCAGTTTACGGGAGGGATACGAGCAGTACTTC.

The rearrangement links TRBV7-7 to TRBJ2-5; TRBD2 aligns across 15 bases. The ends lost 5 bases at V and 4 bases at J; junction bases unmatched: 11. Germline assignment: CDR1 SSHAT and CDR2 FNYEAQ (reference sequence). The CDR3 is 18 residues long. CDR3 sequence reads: CASSPGLAGGPGSETQYF. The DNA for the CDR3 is TGTGCCAGCAGCCCTGGACTAGCGGGAGGGCCAGGTTCAGAGACCCAGTACTTC.

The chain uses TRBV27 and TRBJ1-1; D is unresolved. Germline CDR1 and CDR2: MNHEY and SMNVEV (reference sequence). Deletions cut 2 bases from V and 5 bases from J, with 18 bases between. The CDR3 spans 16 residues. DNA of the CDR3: TGTGCCAGCAGTTTAGAAAGGATGGTGGGGATAACTGAAGCTTTCTTT. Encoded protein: CASSLERMVGITEAFF.

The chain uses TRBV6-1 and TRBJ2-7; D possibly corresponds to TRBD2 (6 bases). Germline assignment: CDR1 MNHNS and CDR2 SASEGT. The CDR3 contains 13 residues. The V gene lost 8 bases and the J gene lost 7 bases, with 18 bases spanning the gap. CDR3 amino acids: CASPSESLTEQYF. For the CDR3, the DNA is TGTGCCAGCCCTAGCGAGAGCCTTACGGAGCAGTACTTC.

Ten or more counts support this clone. The chain's CDR3 is CASTETEREIVETQYF. The CDR3 nucleotides read TGTGCCAGCACGGAGACGGAGCGGGAGATCGTGGAGACCCAGTACTTC. The chain has TRBV6-6 and TRBJ2-5, with 8 positions matching TRBD2. CDR3 length: 16 amino acids. CDR1 MNHNY and CDR2 SVGAGI come from the germline V gene (reference sequence). With V trimmed by 7 bases and J by 5 bases, 15 bases remained unmatched.

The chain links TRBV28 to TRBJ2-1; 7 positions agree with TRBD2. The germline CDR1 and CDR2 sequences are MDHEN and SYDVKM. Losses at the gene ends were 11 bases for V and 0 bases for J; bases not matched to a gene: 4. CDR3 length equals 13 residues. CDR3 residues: CALSGVSYNEQFF. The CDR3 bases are TGTGCCCTAAGCGGGGTCTCCTACAATGAGCAGTTCTTC.

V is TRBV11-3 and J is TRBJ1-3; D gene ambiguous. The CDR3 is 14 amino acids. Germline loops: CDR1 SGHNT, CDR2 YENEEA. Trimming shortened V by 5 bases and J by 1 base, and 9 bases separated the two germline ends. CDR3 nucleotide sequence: TGTGCCAGCAGCGGTCGATCATCTGGAAACACCATATATTTT. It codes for CASSGRSSGNTIYF.

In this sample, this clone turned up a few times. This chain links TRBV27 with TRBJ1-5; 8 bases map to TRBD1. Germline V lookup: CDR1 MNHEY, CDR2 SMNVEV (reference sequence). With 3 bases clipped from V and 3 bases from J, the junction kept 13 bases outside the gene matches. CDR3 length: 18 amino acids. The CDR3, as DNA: TGTGCCAGCAGTTTCTTCGGACAGGGACGAACCCTCAATCAGCCCCAGCATTTT. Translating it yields CASSFFGQGRTLNQPQHF.

The DNA for the CDR3 is TGTGCCAGCAGCTGGGGGGCCACAGATACGCAGTATTTT. As protein: CASSWGATDTQYF. The rearrangement links TRBV5-6 to TRBJ2-3, with D perhaps assigned TRBD1 or TRBD2 (6 bases each). This CDR3 has 13 amino acids. Looked up from germline, CDR1 is SGHDT and CDR2 is YYEEEE. V shed 3 bases and J shed 2 bases, with 7 bases lying between them.

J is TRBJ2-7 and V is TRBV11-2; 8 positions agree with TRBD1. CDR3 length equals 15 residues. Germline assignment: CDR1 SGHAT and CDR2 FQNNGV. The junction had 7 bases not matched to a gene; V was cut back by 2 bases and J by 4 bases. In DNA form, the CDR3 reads TGTGCCAGCAGCTTAATGCAGGGGGCCCGGTACGAGCAGTACTTC. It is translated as CASSLMQGARYEQYF.

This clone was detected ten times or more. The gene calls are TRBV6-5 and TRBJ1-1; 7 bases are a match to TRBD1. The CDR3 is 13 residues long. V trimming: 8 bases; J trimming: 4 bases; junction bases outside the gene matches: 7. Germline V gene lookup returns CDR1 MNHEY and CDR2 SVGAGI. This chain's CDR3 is CASGLTGTTEAFF. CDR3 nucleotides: TGTGCCAGCGGATTGACAGGGACCACTGAAGCTTTCTTT.

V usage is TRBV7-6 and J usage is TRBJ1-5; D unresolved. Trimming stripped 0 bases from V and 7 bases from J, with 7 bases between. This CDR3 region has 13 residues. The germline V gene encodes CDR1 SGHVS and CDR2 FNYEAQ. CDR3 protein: CASSLAGGQPQHF. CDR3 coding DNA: TGTGCCAGCAGCTTAGCGGGCGGACAGCCCCAGCATTTT.

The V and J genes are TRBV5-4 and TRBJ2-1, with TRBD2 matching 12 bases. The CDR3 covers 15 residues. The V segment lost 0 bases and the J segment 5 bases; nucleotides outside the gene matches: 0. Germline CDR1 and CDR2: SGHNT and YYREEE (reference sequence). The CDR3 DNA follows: TGTGCCAGCAGCTTGGGGACTAGCGGGGACAATGAGCAGTTCTTC. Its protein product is CASSLGTSGDNEQFF.

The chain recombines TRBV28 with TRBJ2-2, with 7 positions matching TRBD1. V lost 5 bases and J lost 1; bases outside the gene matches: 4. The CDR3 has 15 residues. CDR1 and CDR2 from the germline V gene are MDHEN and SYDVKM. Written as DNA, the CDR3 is TGTGCCAGCAGTGGAAGGACAGGGAACACCGGGGAGCTGTTTTTT. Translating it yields CASSGRTGNTGELFF.

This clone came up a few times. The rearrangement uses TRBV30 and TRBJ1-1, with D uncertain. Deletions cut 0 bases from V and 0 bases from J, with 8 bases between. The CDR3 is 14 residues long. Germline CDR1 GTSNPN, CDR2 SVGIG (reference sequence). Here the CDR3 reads CAWSVEIMNTEAFF. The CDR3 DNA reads TGTGCCTGGAGTGTAGAGATCATGAACACTGAAGCTTTCTTT.

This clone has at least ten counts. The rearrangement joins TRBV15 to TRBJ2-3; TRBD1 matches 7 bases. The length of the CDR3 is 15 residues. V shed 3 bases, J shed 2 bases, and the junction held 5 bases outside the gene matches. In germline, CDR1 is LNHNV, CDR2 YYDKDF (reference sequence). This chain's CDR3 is CATSSRQGSTDTQYF. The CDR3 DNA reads TGTGCCACCAGCAGCCGACAGGGATCCACAGATACGCAGTATTTT. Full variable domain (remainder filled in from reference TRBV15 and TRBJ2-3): DAMVIQNPRYQVTQFGKPVTLSCSQTLNHNVMYWYQQKSSQAPKLLFHYYDKDFNNEADTPDNFQSRRPNTSFCFLDIRSPGLGDTAMYLCATSSRQGSTDTQYFGPGTRLTVL.

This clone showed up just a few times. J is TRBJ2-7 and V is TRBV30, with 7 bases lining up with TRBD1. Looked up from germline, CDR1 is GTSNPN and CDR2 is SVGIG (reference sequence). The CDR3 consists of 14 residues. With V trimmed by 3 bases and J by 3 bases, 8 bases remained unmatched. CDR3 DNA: TGTGCCTGGAGCCCCGACAGGGAACTCTACGAGCAGTACTTC. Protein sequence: CAWSPDRELYEQYF.

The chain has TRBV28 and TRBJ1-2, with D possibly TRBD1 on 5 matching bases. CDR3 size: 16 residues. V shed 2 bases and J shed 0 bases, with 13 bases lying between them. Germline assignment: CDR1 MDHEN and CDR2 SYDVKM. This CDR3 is CASSLQGPLANYGYTF. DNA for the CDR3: TGTGCCAGCAGTTTACAGGGCCCCTTAGCTAACTATGGCTACACCTTC.

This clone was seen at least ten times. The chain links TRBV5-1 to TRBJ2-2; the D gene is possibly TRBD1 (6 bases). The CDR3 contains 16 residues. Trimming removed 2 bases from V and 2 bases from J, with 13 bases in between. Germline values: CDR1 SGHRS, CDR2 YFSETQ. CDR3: CASSFLGQTNTGELFF. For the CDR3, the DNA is TGCGCCAGCAGCTTCTTGGGACAAACAAACACCGGGGAGCTGTTTTTT.

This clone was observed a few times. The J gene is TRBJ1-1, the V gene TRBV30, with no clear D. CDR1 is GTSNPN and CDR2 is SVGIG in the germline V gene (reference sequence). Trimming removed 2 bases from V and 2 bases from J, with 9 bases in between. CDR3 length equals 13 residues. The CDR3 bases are TGTGCCTGGAGTAACAGCCTAAACACTGAAGCTTTCTTT. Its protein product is CAWSNSLNTEAFF.

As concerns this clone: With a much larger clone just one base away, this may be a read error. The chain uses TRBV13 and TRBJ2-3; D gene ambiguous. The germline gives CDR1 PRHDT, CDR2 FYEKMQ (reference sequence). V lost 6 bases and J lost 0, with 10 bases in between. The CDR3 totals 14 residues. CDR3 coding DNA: TGTGCCAGCAGTCCGGGCCTTAGCACAGATACGCAGTATTTT. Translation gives CASSPGLSTDTQYF.

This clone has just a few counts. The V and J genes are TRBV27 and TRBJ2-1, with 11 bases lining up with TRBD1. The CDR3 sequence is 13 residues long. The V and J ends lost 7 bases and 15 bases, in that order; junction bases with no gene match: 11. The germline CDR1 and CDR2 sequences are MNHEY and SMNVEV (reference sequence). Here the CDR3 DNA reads TGTGCCAGCACCTTCCGGGACAGGGGGAGTTGGTTCTTC. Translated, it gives CASTFRDRGSWFF.

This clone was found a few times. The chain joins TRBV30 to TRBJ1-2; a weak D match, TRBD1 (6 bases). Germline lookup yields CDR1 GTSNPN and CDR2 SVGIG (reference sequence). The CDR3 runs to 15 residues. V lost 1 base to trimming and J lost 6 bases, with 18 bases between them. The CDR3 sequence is CAWSAPSSRGNGYTF. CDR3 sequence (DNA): TGTGCCTGGAGTGCCCCATCATCCAGGGGAAATGGCTACACCTTC.

The CDR3 protein is CASSQAVGTGGSYEQYF. DNA for the CDR3: TGTGCCAGCAGCCAAGCCGTAGGGACAGGGGGCAGCTACGAGCAGTACTTC. The chain joins TRBV14 to TRBJ2-7, with 12 bases that match TRBD1. This CDR3 is built from 17 residues. Germline trimming cut 1 base from V and 3 bases from J; bases unmatched to any gene: 7. Germline assignment: CDR1 SGHDN and CDR2 FVKESK. Full variable domain (rest looked up from reference TRBV14 and TRBJ2-7): EAGVTQFPSHSVIEKGQTVTLRCDPISGHDNLYWYRRVMGKEIKFLLHFVKESKQDESGMPNNRFLAERTGGTYSTLKVQPAELEDSGVYFCASSQAVGTGGSYEQYFGPGTRLTVT.

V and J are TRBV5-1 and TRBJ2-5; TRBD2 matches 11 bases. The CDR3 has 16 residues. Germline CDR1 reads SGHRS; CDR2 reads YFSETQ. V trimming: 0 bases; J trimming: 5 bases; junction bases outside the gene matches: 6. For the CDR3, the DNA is TGCGCCAGCAGCTTGGACGGGACTAGCGGTGGGGAGACCCAGTACTTC. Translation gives CASSLDGTSGGETQYF.